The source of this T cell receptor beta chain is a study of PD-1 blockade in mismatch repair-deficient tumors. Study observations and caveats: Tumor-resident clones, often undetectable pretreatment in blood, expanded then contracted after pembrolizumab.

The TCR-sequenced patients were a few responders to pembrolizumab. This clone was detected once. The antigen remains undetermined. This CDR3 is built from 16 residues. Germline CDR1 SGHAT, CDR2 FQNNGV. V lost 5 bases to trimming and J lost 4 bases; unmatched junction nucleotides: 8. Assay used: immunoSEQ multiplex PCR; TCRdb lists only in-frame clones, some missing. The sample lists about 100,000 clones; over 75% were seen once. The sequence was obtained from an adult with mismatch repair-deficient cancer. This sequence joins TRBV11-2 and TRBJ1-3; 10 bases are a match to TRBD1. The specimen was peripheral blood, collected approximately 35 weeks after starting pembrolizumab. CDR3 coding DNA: TGTGCCAGCAGCCTAAGGGGACAGGGGCCCGGAAACACCATATATTTT. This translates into CASSLRGQGPGNTIYF.